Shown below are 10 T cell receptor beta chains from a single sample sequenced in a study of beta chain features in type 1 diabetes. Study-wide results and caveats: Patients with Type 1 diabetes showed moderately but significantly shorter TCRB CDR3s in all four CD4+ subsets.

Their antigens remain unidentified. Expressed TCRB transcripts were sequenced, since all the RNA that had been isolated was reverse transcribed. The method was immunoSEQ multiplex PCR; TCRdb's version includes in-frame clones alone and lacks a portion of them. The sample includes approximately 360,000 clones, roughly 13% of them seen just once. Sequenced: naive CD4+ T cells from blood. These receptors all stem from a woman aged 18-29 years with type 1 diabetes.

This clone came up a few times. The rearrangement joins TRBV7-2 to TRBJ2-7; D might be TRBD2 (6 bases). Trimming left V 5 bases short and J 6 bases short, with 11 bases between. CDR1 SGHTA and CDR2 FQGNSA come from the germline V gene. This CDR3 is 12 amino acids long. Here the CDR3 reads CASSKTRGEQYF. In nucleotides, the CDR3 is TGTGCCAGCAGCAAGACTAGAGGCGAGCAGTACTTC.

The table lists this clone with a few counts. CDR3 protein: CASSSSGFLETQYF. In DNA form, the CDR3 reads TGTGCCAGCAGCTCCTCAGGGTTCCTGGAGACCCAGTACTTC. This chain joins TRBV5-5 and TRBJ2-5, with a tentative D call TRBD1 (5 bases). There are 14 residues in the CDR3. Germline-derived CDR1 and CDR2 are SGHKS and YYEKEE (reference sequence). V was shortened by 3 bases and J by 5 bases, with 14 bases between the two germline ends.

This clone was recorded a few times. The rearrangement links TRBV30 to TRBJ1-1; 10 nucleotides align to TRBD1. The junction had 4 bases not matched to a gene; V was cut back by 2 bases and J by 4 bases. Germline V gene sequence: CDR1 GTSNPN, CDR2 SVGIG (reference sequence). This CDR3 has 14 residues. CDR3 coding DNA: TGTGCCTGGAGTCTCCGGGACAGGGGCACTGAAGCTTTCTTT. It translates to CAWSLRDRGTEAFF.

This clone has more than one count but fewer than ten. The CDR3 sequence: CAWSDRVRQPQHF. The CDR3 DNA follows: TGTGCCTGGAGTGATCGGGTTCGGCAGCCCCAGCATTTT. The chain combines TRBV30 with TRBJ1-5; D is unclear. This CDR3 is built from 13 residues. Germline CDR1 reads GTSNPN; CDR2 reads SVGIG (reference sequence). Trimming shortened V by 1 base and J by 7 bases, and 11 bases separated the two germline ends.

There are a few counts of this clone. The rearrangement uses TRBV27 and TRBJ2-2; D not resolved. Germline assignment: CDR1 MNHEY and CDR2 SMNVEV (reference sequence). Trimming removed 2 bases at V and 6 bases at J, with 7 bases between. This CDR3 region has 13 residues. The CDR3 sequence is CASSLEAPGELFF. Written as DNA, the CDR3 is TGTGCCAGCAGTTTAGAAGCCCCCGGGGAGCTGTTTTTT.

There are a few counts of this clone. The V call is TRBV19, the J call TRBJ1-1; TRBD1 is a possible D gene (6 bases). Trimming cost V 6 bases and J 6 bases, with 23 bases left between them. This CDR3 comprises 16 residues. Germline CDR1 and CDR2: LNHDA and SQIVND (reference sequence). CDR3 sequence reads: CASSPQTSQGTAEAFF. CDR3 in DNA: TGTGCCAGTAGCCCCCAAACCTCTCAGGGGACCGCTGAAGCTTTCTTT. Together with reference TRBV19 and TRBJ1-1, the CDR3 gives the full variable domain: DGGITQSPKYLFRKEGQNVTLSCEQNLNHDAMYWYRQDPGQGLRLIYYSQIVNDFQKGDIAEGYSVSREKKESFPLTVTSAQKNPTAFYLCASSPQTSQGTAEAFFGQGTRLTVV.

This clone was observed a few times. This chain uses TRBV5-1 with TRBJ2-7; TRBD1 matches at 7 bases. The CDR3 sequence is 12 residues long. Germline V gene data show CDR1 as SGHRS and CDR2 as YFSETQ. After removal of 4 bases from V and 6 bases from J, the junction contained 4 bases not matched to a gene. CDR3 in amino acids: CASSLTGFEQYF. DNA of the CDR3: TGCGCCAGCAGCCTGACAGGGTTCGAGCAGTACTTC.

CDR3 coding DNA: TGTGCCAGCAGTCCCCGGGGGGGTGGCGGTTCACCCCTCCACTTT. Residues: CASSPRGGGGSPLHF. The chain links TRBV13 to TRBJ1-6, with D possibly being TRBD1 (5 bases). Germline V gives CDR1 PRHDT, CDR2 FYEKMQ (reference sequence). The V end lost 6 bases, the J end lost 9 bases, and 18 bases lay between the germline ends. The CDR3 has 15 residues.

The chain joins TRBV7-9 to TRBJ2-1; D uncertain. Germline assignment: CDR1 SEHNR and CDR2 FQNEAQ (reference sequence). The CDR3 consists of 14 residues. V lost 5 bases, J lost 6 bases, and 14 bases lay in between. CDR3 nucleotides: TGTGCCAGCAGCCCAGTGCGAACTATCAATGAGCAGTTCTTC. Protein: CASSPVRTINEQFF.

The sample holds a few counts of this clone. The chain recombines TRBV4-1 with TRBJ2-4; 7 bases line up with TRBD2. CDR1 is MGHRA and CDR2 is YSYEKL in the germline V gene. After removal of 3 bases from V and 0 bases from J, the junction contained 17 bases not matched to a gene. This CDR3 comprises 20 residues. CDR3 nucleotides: TGCGCCAGCAGCCACCCGGGGGGATTGGACGGACTGATAGCCAAAAACATTCAGTACTTC. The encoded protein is CASSHPGGLDGLIAKNIQYF.